The 2 T cell receptor beta chains below come from one sample, sequenced in a study of blood T cell repertoires in COVID-19 (dated by TCRdb to about 2020). The library was prepared using the immunoSEQ multiplex PCR assay. Sourced from immuneACCESS, this table was stored by TCRdb with only in-frame sequences that have V and J called. A share of the clones is absent; for the studies checked, an unresolved V gene accounts for under half, and the remainder has no known explanation. The sample table shows 200,000 to 300,000 clones, and roughly 91% are seen once. The ten top clones hold approximately 4.2% of the sample. Material for sequencing was PBMCs or T cells enriched from blood (not recorded which). The receptor source for this set is a woman aged 25 to 39 who had recovered from COVID-19.

V usage is TRBV6-5 and J usage is TRBJ1-2, with 7 bases identical to TRBD1. This CDR3 contains 14 residues. Germline V gene data show CDR1 as MNHEY and CDR2 as SVGAGI. The V segment lost 2 bases and the J segment 8 bases; nucleotides outside the gene matches: 8. CDR3 amino acids: CASSYGDSPSGYTF. The DNA of the CDR3 is TGTGCCAGCAGTTACGGGGACAGTCCATCGGGCTACACCTTC.

Only a few counts were recorded for this clone. This chain connects TRBV3-1 (or the pseudogene TRBV3-2) to TRBJ2-6; perhaps TRBD2 as D (7 bases). Between the trimmed V and J ends, which lost 3 bases and 4 bases, there was a span of 25 bases. The CDR3 runs to 20 residues. CDR1 and CDR2 from the germline V gene are LGHDT and YNNKEL (reference sequence). The CDR3 nucleotides read TGTGCCAGCAGCCATCTCCTGCGGGGGCGCTCTGCTGCCGGGGCCAACGTCCTGACTTTC. Its translation is CASSHLLRGRSAAGANVLTF.